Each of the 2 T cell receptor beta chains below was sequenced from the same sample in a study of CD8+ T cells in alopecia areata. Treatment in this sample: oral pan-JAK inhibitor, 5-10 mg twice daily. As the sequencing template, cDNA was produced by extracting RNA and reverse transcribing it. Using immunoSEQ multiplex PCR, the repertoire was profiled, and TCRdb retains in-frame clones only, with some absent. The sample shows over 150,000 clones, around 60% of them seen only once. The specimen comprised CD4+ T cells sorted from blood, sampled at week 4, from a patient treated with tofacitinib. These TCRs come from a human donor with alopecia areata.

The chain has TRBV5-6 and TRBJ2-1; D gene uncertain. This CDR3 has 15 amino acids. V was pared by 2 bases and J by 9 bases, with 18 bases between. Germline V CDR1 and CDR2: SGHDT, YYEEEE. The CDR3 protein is CASSFRRLPFGEQFF. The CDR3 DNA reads TGTGCCAGCAGCTTTAGACGGCTGCCGTTCGGTGAGCAGTTCTTC.

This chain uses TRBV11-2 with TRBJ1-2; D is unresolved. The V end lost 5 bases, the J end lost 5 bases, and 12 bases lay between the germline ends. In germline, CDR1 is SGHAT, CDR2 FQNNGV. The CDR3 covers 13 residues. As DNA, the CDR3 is TGTGCCAGCAGCGCGGACCCGAAGTATGGCTACACCTTC. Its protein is CASSADPKYGYTF.